Following are 20 T cell receptor beta chains from one sample sequenced in a study of blood T cells in healthy people across ages. Together with a sample-barcoded 5' primer, a J-beta primer mix was included in a second PCR lasting roughly 7 to 11 cycles. A single record per CDR3 protein comes from TCRdb applying MiXCR to the 5' RACE reads. The sample contains about 1.4 million distinct CDR3 sequences, roughly 59% of which appear only once. The sequenced material came from blood. These receptors all stem from a man aged 18 to 30 in good health.

V gene TRBV10-3 combines with J gene TRBJ2-1; 7 bases map to TRBD1. Germline CDR1 reads ENHRY; CDR2 reads SYGVKD. Unmatched junction bases numbered 9, after V lost 3 bases and J lost 7 bases. This CDR3 spans 15 amino acids. CDR3 sequence: CAISEVRQGQNEQFF. As DNA, the CDR3 is TGTGCCATCAGTGAAGTGAGACAGGGACAGAATGAGCAGTTCTTC.

This sequence joins TRBV14 and TRBJ2-5; no clear D. V was pared by 0 bases and J by 11 bases, with 16 bases between. There are 14 residues in the CDR3. Germline lookup yields CDR1 SGHDN and CDR2 FVKESK. CDR3 residues: CASSQEYGWGEQYF. In DNA, the CDR3 is TGTGCCAGCAGCCAAGAGTACGGTTGGGGTGAGCAGTACTTC.

The CDR3 region is CASSKNSGGVRETQYF. CDR3 nucleotide sequence: TGTGCCAGCAGTAAAAACTCAGGGGGCGTCCGAGAGACCCAGTACTTC. The chain joins TRBV6-5 to TRBJ2-5, with 8 positions matching TRBD1. CDR1 and CDR2 (germline): MNHEY, SVGAGI. There are 16 residues in the CDR3. With 5 bases clipped from V and 4 bases from J, the junction kept 12 bases outside the gene matches.

The J gene is TRBJ2-3, the V gene TRBV12-3 or TRBV12-4; possible D gene TRBD2, 5 bases. The CDR3 contains 13 residues. The V end lost 6 bases, the J end lost 4 bases, and 11 bases lay between the germline ends. The CDR3 loop reads CASSPRTPDTQYF. For the CDR3, the DNA is TGTGCCAGCAGCCCCAGGACTCCAGATACGCAGTATTTT.

This clonotype was seen a handful of times. The chain joins TRBV7-8 to TRBJ2-3; D gene unclear. The CDR3 contains 12 residues. Deletions cut 5 bases from V and 7 bases from J, with 10 bases between. The germline V gene has CDR1 SGHVS and CDR2 FQNEAQ. In DNA, the CDR3 is TGTGCCAGCAGCAGGAGCGAGAATACGCAGTATTTT. This codes for CASSRSENTQYF.

V and J are TRBV7-9 and TRBJ2-1; no clear D. The CDR3 length is 12 residues. V gave up 7 bases and J gave up 8 bases, with 12 bases separating them. Germline V lookup: CDR1 SEHNR, CDR2 FQNEAQ (reference sequence). CDR3 nucleotide sequence: TGTGCCAGCACCCACTCCTTCGATGAGCAGTTCTTC. Protein sequence: CASTHSFDEQFF. The complete variable domain, with remaining parts taken from reference TRBV7-9 and TRBJ2-1, reads DTGVSQNPRHKITKRGQNVTFRCDPISEHNRLYWYRQTLGQGPEFLTYFQNEAQLEKSRLLSDRFSAERPKGSFSTLEIQRTEQGDSAMYLCASTHSFDEQFFGPGTRLTVL.

The chain employs TRBV7-9 and TRBJ2-3, with 10 bases that match TRBD2. The CDR3 has 16 amino acids. The germline V gene encodes CDR1 SEHNR and CDR2 FQNEAQ (reference sequence). After removal of 4 bases from V and 0 bases from J, the junction contained 4 bases not matched to a gene. Written as DNA, the CDR3 is TGTGCCAGCAGCTCTCTAGCGGGAGTCAGCACAGATACGCAGTATTTT. This translates into CASSSLAGVSTDTQYF.

In its sample, this clonotype was seen a few times. The gene calls are TRBV7-9 and TRBJ2-2; no firm D call. The CDR3 has 14 residues. Per the germline V gene, CDR1 is SEHNR and CDR2 is FQNEAQ (reference sequence). Trimming cost V 5 bases and J 6 bases, with 13 bases left between them. CDR3 residues: CASSPPSQPGELFF. CDR3 sequence (DNA): TGTGCCAGCAGCCCTCCGAGTCAGCCCGGGGAGCTGTTTTTT. The variable domain in full, with the rest retrieved from reference TRBV7-9 and TRBJ2-2, is DTGVSQNPRHKITKRGQNVTFRCDPISEHNRLYWYRQTLGQGPEFLTYFQNEAQLEKSRLLSDRFSAERPKGSFSTLEIQRTEQGDSAMYLCASSPPSQPGELFFGEGSRLTVL.

This sequence joins TRBV15 and TRBJ1-2; the D gene is possibly TRBD1 (6 bases). Germline loops: CDR1 LNHNV, CDR2 YYDKDF (reference sequence). The V and J ends lost 3 bases and 6 bases respectively, with 20 bases between them. The CDR3 totals 16 residues. CDR3 in DNA: TGTGCCACCAGCAGGATACAAGCGGACAGCACTCATGGCTACACCTTC. Protein sequence: CATSRIQADSTHGYTF.

The rearrangement uses TRBV7-2 and TRBJ1-1; D ambiguous. Germline CDR1 and CDR2: SGHTA and FQGNSA. V was cut by 5 bases and J by 2 bases, with 9 bases left in between. This CDR3 is 13 amino acids long. CDR3 sequence (DNA): TGTGCCAGCAGCGTCCAGGTTAACACTGAAGCTTTCTTT. Protein: CASSVQVNTEAFF. Variable domain in full (rest from reference TRBV7-2 and TRBJ1-1): GAGVSQSPSNKVTEKGKDVELRCDPISGHTALYWYRQSLGQGLEFLIYFQGNSAPDKSGLPSDRFSAERTGGSVSTLTIQRTQQEDSAVYLCASSVQVNTEAFFGQGTRLTVV.

This clonotype was picked up a small number of times. J is TRBJ2-5 and V is TRBV6-2 or TRBV6-3; 9 bases are shared with TRBD1. TRBJ2-7 matches the DNA end more closely, so the J call is doubtful. Germline CDR1 MNHEY, CDR2 SVGEGT. The CDR3 loop spans 16 amino acids. CDR3 DNA: TGTGCCAGCAGCTCAAACTCCGGGACAGGGTATTACGAGCAGTACTTC. Translating gives CASSSNSGTGYYEQYF.

The chain has TRBV20-1 and TRBJ1-2; 8 nucleotides align to TRBD1. CDR1 is DFQATT and CDR2 is SNEGSKA in the germline V gene (reference sequence). The CDR3 consists of 15 residues. V lost 0 bases and J lost 2; bases outside the gene matches: 5. CDR3 amino acids: CSAREQGQGNYGYTF. The CDR3 DNA is TGCAGTGCTAGAGAACAAGGACAGGGAAACTATGGCTACACCTTC.

This rearrangement joins TRBV3-1 to TRBJ2-2; 8 bases fit TRBD2. The J segment lost 0 bases and the V segment lost 2 bases, leaving 2 bases of the junction unmatched. The CDR3 covers 16 residues. CDR1 LGHDT and CDR2 YNNKEL come from the germline V gene (reference sequence). CDR3 region: CASSQNGGANTGELFF. CDR3 in DNA: TGTGCCAGCAGCCAAAACGGGGGGGCGAACACCGGGGAGCTGTTTTTT.

The V gene is TRBV10-1, the J gene TRBJ2-1, with 10 bases that match TRBD2. With V trimmed by 0 bases and J by 8 bases, 7 bases remained unmatched. This CDR3 spans 16 amino acids. Per germline, CDR1 WNHNN and CDR2 SYGVQD (reference sequence). In nucleotides, the CDR3 is TGCGCCAGCAGTGAGTCCCGGCTAGCGGGAGAGGATGAGCAGTTCTTC. This codes for CASSESRLAGEDEQFF.

The rearrangement joins TRBV4-2 to TRBJ1-6, with TRBD1 matching over 9 bases. Unmatched junction bases numbered 7, after V lost 4 bases and J lost 9 bases. The germline gives CDR1 LGHNA, CDR2 YNFKEQ. This CDR3 spans 15 amino acids. CDR3 loop: CASSPGTGYRSPLHF. CDR3 coding DNA: TGTGCCAGCAGCCCCGGGACAGGGTATCGTTCACCCCTCCACTTT.

This clonotype was found a few times. The CDR3 DNA reads TGTGCCAGCACTACCCCCTCTGGGATGGTAGAGACCCAGTACTTC. Its translation: CASTTPSGMVETQYF. The rearrangement uses TRBV28 and TRBJ2-5; no clear D. V gave up 7 bases and J gave up 4 bases, with 19 bases separating them. The CDR3 has 15 amino acids. Germline-derived CDR1 and CDR2 are MDHEN and SYDVKM.

The rearrangement joins TRBV20-1 to TRBJ2-1; 15 bases match TRBD2. The V and J ends lost 5 bases and 7 bases, in that order; junction bases with no gene match: 6. Germline CDR1 DFQATT, CDR2 SNEGSKA (reference sequence). The CDR3 has 15 amino acids. Written as DNA, the CDR3 is TGCAGTGCTTCATACGGGACTAGCGGGAGGAATGAGCAGTTCTTC. Translation gives CSASYGTSGRNEQFF.

The chain employs TRBV10-1 and TRBJ2-1, with a tentative D call TRBD2 (5 bases). The CDR3 has 14 residues. Between the trimmed V and J ends, which lost 4 bases and 9 bases, there was a span of 16 bases. Per the germline V gene, CDR1 is WNHNN and CDR2 is SYGVQD (reference sequence). The CDR3 DNA follows: TGCGCCAGCAGTGTGGTATCCGGTCGGGGTGAGCAGTTCTTC. Translating gives CASSVVSGRGEQFF.

The chain recombines TRBV7-6 with TRBJ1-4; 12 bases fit TRBD1. Germline CDR1 and CDR2: SGHVS and FNYEAQ. The CDR3 consists of 17 residues. V lost 5 bases, J lost 7 bases, and 11 bases stayed unmatched. The CDR3 nucleotides read TGTGCCAGCAGCCCCGGGACAGGGGGCATGGGAGCTGAAAAACTGTTTTTT. It encodes CASSPGTGGMGAEKLFF.

In this sample, this clonotype turned up a few times. Here the CDR3 reads CAISDPGQGETQYF. CDR3 in DNA: TGTGCCATCAGTGATCCGGGGCAGGGGGAGACCCAGTACTTC. The genes are TRBV10-3 and TRBJ2-5; D possibly corresponds to TRBD1 (6 bases). Per germline, CDR1 ENHRY and CDR2 SYGVKD. V was pared by 3 bases and J by 5 bases, with 13 bases between. The CDR3 has 14 residues.